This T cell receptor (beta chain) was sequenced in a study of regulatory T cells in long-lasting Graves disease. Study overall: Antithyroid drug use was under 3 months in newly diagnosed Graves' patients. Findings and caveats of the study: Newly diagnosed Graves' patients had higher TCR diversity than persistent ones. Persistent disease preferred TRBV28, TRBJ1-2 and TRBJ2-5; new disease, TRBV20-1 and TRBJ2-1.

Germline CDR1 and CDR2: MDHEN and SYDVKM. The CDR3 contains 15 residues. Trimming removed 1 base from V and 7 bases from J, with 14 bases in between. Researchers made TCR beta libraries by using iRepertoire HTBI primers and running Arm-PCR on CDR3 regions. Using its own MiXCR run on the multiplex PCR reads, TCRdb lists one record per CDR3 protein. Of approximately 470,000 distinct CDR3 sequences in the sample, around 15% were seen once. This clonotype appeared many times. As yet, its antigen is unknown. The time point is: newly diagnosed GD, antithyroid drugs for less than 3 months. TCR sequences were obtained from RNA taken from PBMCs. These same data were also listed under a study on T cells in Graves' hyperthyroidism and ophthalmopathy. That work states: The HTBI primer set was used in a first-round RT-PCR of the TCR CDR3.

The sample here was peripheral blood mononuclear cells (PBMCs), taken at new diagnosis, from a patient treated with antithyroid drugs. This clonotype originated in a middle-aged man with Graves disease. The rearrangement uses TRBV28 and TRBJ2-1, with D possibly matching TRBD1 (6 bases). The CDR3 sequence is CASSLSGAGVNEQFF. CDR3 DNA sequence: TGTGCCAGCAGTTTATCAGGGGCCGGTGTGAATGAGCAGTTCTTC.